What follows are 23 T cell receptor beta chains derived from one specimen sequenced in a study of fetal regulatory T cell absence and autoimmunity. The data were produced by immunoSEQ multiplex PCR, yet TCRdb's version contains in-frame clones alone and is incomplete. The sample yields around 45,000 clones, 70% to 85% seen once. The sample consisted of cord blood. These receptors all stem from a newborn boy with IPEX syndrome.

The V gene is TRBV7-9, the J gene TRBJ2-2; 8 bases fit TRBD1. V was pared by 1 base and J by 6 bases, with 7 bases of the junction left unmatched. CDR1 and CDR2 from the germline V gene are SEHNR and FQNEAQ (reference sequence). This CDR3 contains 16 residues. The CDR3 region is CASSLGDRGFAGELFF. For the CDR3, the DNA is TGTGCCAGCAGCTTAGGTGACAGGGGATTTGCCGGGGAGCTGTTTTTT.

This rearrangement joins TRBV5-1 to TRBJ2-5, with TRBD2 matching over 15 bases. Germline CDR1 SGHRS, CDR2 YFSETQ. CDR3 length: 16 residues. Losses at the gene ends were 0 bases for V and 7 bases for J; bases not matched to a gene: 4. As DNA, the CDR3 is TGCGCCAGCAGCTTGGGGACTAGCGGGGGGGCCGGGACCCAGTACTTC. Its protein is CASSLGTSGGAGTQYF.

The rearrangement links TRBV11-2 to TRBJ2-2; no definite D call. This CDR3 is built from 12 residues. Between the trimmed V and J ends, which lost 5 bases and 2 bases, there was a span of 3 bases. CDR1 is SGHAT and CDR2 is FQNNGV in the germline V gene. The CDR3: CASSLNTGELFF. CDR3 bases: TGTGCCAGCAGCCTCAACACCGGGGAGCTGTTTTTT.

The chain joins TRBV7-2 to TRBJ2-5; 11 bases are a match to TRBD2. V dropped 3 bases and J dropped 6; count of bases not matched to a gene: 3. The CDR3 runs to 14 residues. Germline CDR1 and CDR2: SGHTA and FQGNSA. The chain's CDR3 is CASSFSGGAKTQYF. CDR3 in DNA: TGTGCCAGCAGCTTTAGCGGGGGGGCGAAGACCCAGTACTTC.

This chain connects TRBV11-3 to TRBJ1-6, with 7 bases identical to TRBD1. J was trimmed by 3 bases and V by 4 bases; bases with no gene match: 3. This CDR3 comprises 15 residues. The germline gives CDR1 SGHNT, CDR2 YENEEA. The CDR3 DNA reads TGTGCCAGCAGCTCAAACAGGGGCTATAATTCACCCCTCCACTTT. It is translated as CASSSNRGYNSPLHF.

This clone appeared once. The rearrangement links TRBV30 to TRBJ1-4; the D is unclear. Germline V lookup: CDR1 GTSNPN, CDR2 SVGIG (reference sequence). The CDR3 contains 15 residues. Trimming removed 3 bases at V and 4 bases at J, with 15 bases between. The CDR3 loop reads CAWSAFGGHNEKLFF. DNA for the CDR3: TGTGCCTGGAGCGCCTTCGGAGGGCATAATGAAAAACTGTTTTTT. The whole variable domain, filled in from reference TRBV30 and TRBJ1-4, reads SQTIHQWPATLVQPVGSPLSLECTVEGTSNPNLYWYRQAAGRGLQLLFYSVGIGQISSEVPQNLSASRPQDRQFILSSKKLLLSDSGFYLCAWSAFGGHNEKLFFGSGTQLSVL.

This clone was observed once. This sequence joins TRBV7-2 and TRBJ2-7; 8 positions match TRBD2. Germline V gives CDR1 SGHTA, CDR2 FQGNSA. The CDR3 length is 15 residues. Losses at the gene ends were 5 bases for V and 3 bases for J; bases not matched to a gene: 9. Here the CDR3 reads CASSLTGTRSYEQYF. As DNA, the CDR3 is TGTGCCAGCAGCCTTACCGGGACTAGGAGCTACGAGCAGTACTTC.

The chain carries TRBV7-9 and TRBJ1-4, with D tentatively TRBD1 (5 bases). There are 15 residues in the CDR3. V lost 3 bases, J lost 5 bases, and 13 bases lay in between. Germline lookup yields CDR1 SEHNR and CDR2 FQNEAQ (reference sequence). The CDR3 nucleotides are TGTGCCAGCAGCTTGGCAGGGCCACGGAATGAAAAACTGTTTTTT. Its protein product is CASSLAGPRNEKLFF.

The chain combines TRBV7-9 with TRBJ2-5; 14 bases fit TRBD2. Germline V gene sequence: CDR1 SEHNR, CDR2 FQNEAQ (reference sequence). This CDR3 is built from 16 residues. Trimming removed 3 bases from V and 5 bases from J; junction bases left unmatched: 5. The CDR3 nucleotides read TGTGCCAGCAGCTTGGGGACTAGCGGGAGAATGGAGACCCAGTACTTC. Protein product: CASSLGTSGRMETQYF.

This chain joins TRBV4-1 and TRBJ2-5, with 11 nucleotides matching TRBD2. CDR3 length: 16 residues. Unmatched junction bases numbered 6, after V lost 0 bases and J lost 6 bases. Germline CDR1 reads MGHRA; CDR2 reads YSYEKL. This CDR3 is CASSQDTSGSEKTQYF. For the CDR3, the DNA is TGCGCCAGCAGCCAAGATACTAGCGGGAGCGAGAAGACCCAGTACTTC.

The chain is built from TRBV6-1 and TRBJ1-3, with TRBD1 as a possible D gene (5 bases). This CDR3 is 16 amino acids long. The germline V gene encodes CDR1 MNHNS and CDR2 SASEGT. V was trimmed by 4 bases and J by 0 bases, leaving 13 bases between them. CDR3 nucleotide sequence: TGTGCCAGCAGTGGTTTTGCGGGGGGCTCTGGAAACACCATATATTTT. It yields the protein CASSGFAGGSGNTIYF.

The chain recombines TRBV18 with TRBJ1-1; D unresolved. From germline, CDR1 is KGHSH and CDR2 LQKENI. The V gene lost 3 bases and the J gene lost 6 bases, with 14 bases spanning the gap. CDR3 length equals 14 residues. CDR3 sequence reads: CASSPGSGIAEAFF. Written as DNA, the CDR3 is TGTGCCAGCTCACCGGGCAGTGGGATCGCTGAAGCTTTCTTT.

Only a few counts were recorded for this clone. The chain uses TRBV2 and TRBJ1-2, with D possibly being TRBD1 (5 bases). CDR1 SNHLY and CDR2 FYNNEI come from the germline V gene. The ends were cut back, 9 bases at V and 4 bases at J, with 15 bases in the middle. The CDR3 runs to 13 residues. The CDR3 is CASPQGLGYGYTF. The DNA of the CDR3 is TGTGCCAGTCCTCAGGGATTAGGCTATGGCTACACCTTC.

V gene TRBV19 combines with J gene TRBJ1-2; 12 bases match TRBD1. J gave up 5 bases and V 6 bases, and 16 bases lay outside the gene matches. The CDR3 has 18 amino acids. The germline gives CDR1 LNHDA, CDR2 SQIVND (reference sequence). CDR3 nucleotides: TGTGCCAGTAGCCTACCGGGACAGGGGGCTCTTAGTTGGTATGGCTACACCTTC. Translation: CASSLPGQGALSWYGYTF. Full variable domain (outside the CDR3, taken from reference TRBV19 and TRBJ1-2): DGGITQSPKYLFRKEGQNVTLSCEQNLNHDAMYWYRQDPGQGLRLIYYSQIVNDFQKGDIAEGYSVSREKKESFPLTVTSAQKNPTAFYLCASSLPGQGALSWYGYTFGSGTRLTVV.

The chain has TRBV13 and TRBJ2-1; 14 nucleotides line up with TRBD2. Germline V gives CDR1 PRHDT, CDR2 FYEKMQ (reference sequence). After removal of 6 bases from V and 0 bases from J, the junction contained 4 bases not matched to a gene. The CDR3 has 17 amino acids. CDR3 in DNA: TGTGCCAGCAGTTCCGGGACTAGCGGGAGCTCCTACAATGAGCAGTTCTTC. The encoded protein is CASSSGTSGSSYNEQFF.

This rearrangement joins TRBV5-1 to TRBJ2-1; TRBD2 matches 8 bases. V lost 4 bases, J lost 8 bases, and 11 bases stayed unmatched. Germline V gene sequence: CDR1 SGHRS, CDR2 YFSETQ. The CDR3 has 15 residues. The CDR3 loop is CASSRMSGGGYEQFF. The CDR3 DNA follows: TGCGCCAGCAGCAGGATGAGCGGGGGTGGGTATGAGCAGTTCTTC.

The V call is TRBV5-1, the J call TRBJ1-2; possibly TRBD1 for D (6 bases). V dropped 4 bases and J dropped 0 bases, with 16 bases sitting between them. Germline V gives CDR1 SGHRS, CDR2 YFSETQ. This CDR3 contains 16 residues. The CDR3 here is CASSPTGTRANYGYTF. The CDR3 DNA reads TGCGCCAGCAGCCCAACCGGGACAAGAGCTAACTATGGCTACACCTTC.

The J gene is TRBJ1-6, the V gene TRBV6-5, with D maybe TRBD1 (5 bases). The CDR3 is made up of 15 amino acids. V was clipped by 1 base and J by 8 bases, with 12 bases between them. Per germline, CDR1 MNHEY and CDR2 SVGAGI. CDR3 sequence (DNA): TGTGCCAGCAGTTACTTGGGGGGGGTGGATTCACCCCTCCACTTT. This codes for CASSYLGGVDSPLHF.

The gene calls are TRBV11-3 and TRBJ2-1; 7 nucleotides match TRBD2. CDR1 and CDR2 (germline): SGHNT, YENEEA. CDR3 size: 13 residues. Trimming took 5 bases from V and 6 from J; bases not matched to a gene: 4. CDR3 sequence reads: CASSPTSLNEQFF. DNA of the CDR3: TGTGCCAGCAGCCCGACTAGCCTCAATGAGCAGTTCTTC.

V usage is TRBV27 and J usage is TRBJ1-5, with no clear D. CDR3 length: 11 amino acids. CDR1 and CDR2 from the germline V gene are MNHEY and SMNVEV (reference sequence). V lost 11 bases and J lost 6, with 11 bases in between. CDR3 loop: CAGIPSQPQHF. In DNA form, the CDR3 reads TGTGCCGGTATACCAAGTCAGCCCCAGCATTTT.

This chain connects TRBV4-1 to TRBJ2-7, with 11 bases that match TRBD1. The CDR3 contains 15 residues. CDR1 and CDR2 (germline): MGHRA, YSYEKL. The junction had 7 bases not matched to a gene; V was cut back by 6 bases and J by 3 bases. Here the CDR3 reads CASSSSGTGGYEQYF. The CDR3 DNA is TGCGCCAGCAGTTCCTCCGGGACAGGGGGCTACGAGCAGTACTTC.

J is TRBJ2-3 and V is TRBV10-2, with 13 bases fitting TRBD2. The CDR3 consists of 15 residues. Germline CDR1 and CDR2: WSHSY and SAAADI. Germline trimming cut 5 bases from V and 4 bases from J; bases unmatched to any gene: 3. CDR3 sequence: CASSRTSGGADTQYF. The CDR3 DNA is TGCGCCAGCAGTCGAACTAGCGGGGGGGCAGATACGCAGTATTTT.

The V call is TRBV5-4, the J call TRBJ1-1; D ambiguous. V dropped 2 bases and J dropped 2 bases, with 10 bases sitting between them. Germline lookup yields CDR1 SGHNT and CDR2 YYREEE (reference sequence). The CDR3 totals 14 residues. The chain's CDR3 is CASSLGLTNTEAFF. DNA for the CDR3: TGTGCCAGCAGCTTAGGGTTGACAAACACTGAAGCTTTCTTT.